The 14 T cell receptor beta chains reported below all come from one sample, sequenced in a study of blood T cell repertoires in COVID-19. TCRdb's table, derived via immunoSEQ multiplex PCR, lists solely in-frame clones and lacks some. The table includes around 310,000 clones, about 91% detected once. Sequencing used peripheral blood. The source of these receptors is a woman aged 60-75 years with acute or convalescent COVID-19.

The chain combines TRBV9 with TRBJ1-4; D gene unclear. This CDR3 region has 13 residues. V was shortened by 4 bases and J by 2 bases, with 6 bases between the two germline ends. The germline gives CDR1 SGDLS, CDR2 YYNGEE. The CDR3 loop reads CASSPRTNEKLFF. The CDR3 DNA follows: TGTGCCAGCAGCCCGCGGACTAATGAAAAACTGTTTTTT.

The chain has TRBV7-2 and TRBJ1-2; 7 nucleotides agree with TRBD1. Losses at the gene ends were 2 bases for V and 10 bases for J; bases not matched to a gene: 10. The CDR3 has 14 amino acids. The V gene's germline CDR1 is SGHTA and CDR2 FQGNSA. The CDR3 here is CASSLTGQAKDYTF. The CDR3 bases are TGTGCCAGCAGCTTAACCGGACAGGCAAAGGACTACACCTTC.

The chain recombines TRBV28 with TRBJ2-2, with 16 nucleotides matching TRBD2. CDR1 and CDR2 (germline): MDHEN, SYDVKM. The CDR3 sequence is 17 residues long. J was trimmed by 5 bases and V by 6 bases; bases with no gene match: 6. CDR3 residues: CASRSGTSGGGTGELFF. CDR3 in DNA: TGTGCCAGCAGATCCGGGACTAGCGGGGGGGGAACCGGGGAGCTGTTTTTT.

This rearrangement joins TRBV2 to TRBJ1-5, with 10 bases that match TRBD1. The ends lost 6 bases at V and 3 bases at J; junction bases unmatched: 5. From germline, CDR1 is SNHLY and CDR2 FYNNEI. The CDR3 extends over 15 amino acids. CDR3 in amino acids: CASSGDRGDNQPQHF. The CDR3 DNA reads as TGTGCCAGCAGCGGGGACAGGGGAGACAATCAGCCCCAGCATTTT.

V gene TRBV7-2 combines with J gene TRBJ1-6, with D possibly matching TRBD1 (6 bases). This CDR3 contains 17 residues. V gave up 2 bases and J gave up 6 bases, with 17 bases separating them. From germline, CDR1 is SGHTA and CDR2 FQGNSA. In DNA, the CDR3 is TGTGCCAGCAGCTTACTTCCCCTCGGACAGAGTAATTCACCCCTCCACTTT. Protein: CASSLLPLGQSNSPLHF.

This chain joins TRBV7-9 and TRBJ2-7, with TRBD1 identical over 7 bases. The germline gives CDR1 SEHNR, CDR2 FQNEAQ (reference sequence). The CDR3 runs 15 residues. J gave up 3 bases and V 2 bases, and 7 bases lay outside the gene matches. This CDR3 is CASSLTPRQGYEQYF. In DNA form, the CDR3 reads TGTGCCAGCAGCTTAACACCCCGACAGGGCTACGAGCAGTACTTC. Using reference TRBV7-9 and TRBJ2-7 for the parts outside the CDR3, the full variable domain is DTGVSQNPRHKITKRGQNVTFRCDPISEHNRLYWYRQTLGQGPEFLTYFQNEAQLEKSRLLSDRFSAERPKGSFSTLEIQRTEQGDSAMYLCASSLTPRQGYEQYFGPGTRLTVT.

This clone appeared once. The rearrangement joins TRBV7-2 to TRBJ2-5, with TRBD2 matching 8 bases. Germline CDR1 and CDR2: SGHTA and FQGNSA. The CDR3 has 15 residues. V gave up 4 bases and J gave up 4 bases; unmatched junction bases: 8. In DNA form, the CDR3 reads TGTGCCAGCAGCTGGGGTATCGCGGGGGGAGAGACCCAGTACTTC. This gives the protein CASSWGIAGGETQYF.

The CDR3 region is CASTLNSPLHF. The CDR3 nucleotides read TGTGCCAGCACCCTTAATTCACCCCTCCACTTT. The rearrangement uses TRBV2 and TRBJ1-6; no reliable D call. Germline values: CDR1 SNHLY, CDR2 FYNNEI. The CDR3 sequence is 11 residues long. V lost 7 bases and J 6 bases, leaving 4 bases between the germline ends.

This clone was detected only a few times. The gene calls are TRBV6-6 and TRBJ1-3; possibly TRBD1 for D (5 bases). Germline CDR1 is MNHNY and CDR2 is SVGAGI (reference sequence). The CDR3 runs to 16 residues. V gave up 4 bases and J gave up 0 bases, with 13 bases separating them. CDR3 in amino acids: CASSSNGGDSGNTIYF. The CDR3, as DNA: TGTGCCAGCAGTTCCAATGGGGGGGACTCTGGAAACACCATATATTTT.

The chain uses TRBV28 and TRBJ2-5; D is unresolved. CDR1 and CDR2 (germline): MDHEN, SYDVKM. V lost 6 bases to trimming and J lost 6 bases, with 17 bases between them. The CDR3 has 14 amino acids. CDR3 protein: CASSNPIIRKTQYF. DNA of the CDR3: TGTGCCAGCAGCAACCCCATCATCAGAAAGACCCAGTACTTC.

On this clone: The junction shows a germline mismatch at one end, possibly a read error. The rearrangement joins TRBV7-7 to TRBJ2-3, with 8 bases identical to TRBD1. This CDR3 contains 14 residues. The germline V gene encodes CDR1 SSHAT and CDR2 FNYEAQ (reference sequence). CDR3 in amino acids: CASSLDRGSDTQYF. In DNA, the CDR3 is TGTGCTAGCAGCTTAGACAGGGGTTCAGATACGCAGTATTTT.

V gene TRBV19 combines with J gene TRBJ2-7, with 7 bases aligning to TRBD1. The CDR3 sequence is 15 residues long. The germline gives CDR1 LNHDA, CDR2 SQIVND (reference sequence). V lost 5 bases to trimming and J lost 3 bases; unmatched junction nucleotides: 10. CDR3 protein: CASSVRQGQIYEQYF. The CDR3, as DNA: TGTGCCAGTAGTGTCAGACAGGGACAGATCTACGAGCAGTACTTC.

This CDR3 is CASSLVGTSGSYEQYF. For the CDR3, the DNA is TGTGCCAGCAGCTTAGTTGGGACTAGCGGCTCCTACGAGCAGTACTTC. The chain carries TRBV7-2 and TRBJ2-7; 11 bases line up with TRBD2. Germline V gene sequence: CDR1 SGHTA, CDR2 FQGNSA. This CDR3 is built from 16 residues. Trimming took 1 base from V and 0 from J; bases not matched to a gene: 2.

This clone was seen once. V and J are TRBV19 and TRBJ1-3; D gene unclear. The CDR3 covers 15 residues. V lost 7 bases to trimming and J lost 0 bases, with 13 bases between them. Germline V lookup: CDR1 LNHDA, CDR2 SQIVND (reference sequence). The CDR3 bases are TGTGCCAGTACCCAGCTGGCAGGCTCTGGAAACACCATATATTTT. Protein sequence: CASTQLAGSGNTIYF.